The 11 T cell receptor beta chains given below trace back to one sample, sequenced in a study of shared clonotypes between healthy human individuals. Profiling relied on immunoSEQ multiplex PCR, and the TCRdb table lists in-frame clones only, not all of them. This sample has about 2.4 million clones, with over 85% found just once. The sequencing sample was made of naive CD4+ T cells sorted from blood. Regarding subset: CD45RA+ positively selected. All receptors come from a man between 18 and 29 years old in good health.

The chain uses TRBV7-9 and TRBJ2-3; 12 bases agree with TRBD2. The CDR3 is 18 residues long. Germline V lookup: CDR1 SEHNR, CDR2 FQNEAQ (reference sequence). V was clipped by 4 bases and J by 0 bases; unmatched bases: 8. The CDR3 DNA follows: TGTGCCAGCAGCTCCGGCTCTAGCGGGGGGGCGAGCACAGATACGCAGTATTTT. Its translation: CASSSGSSGGASTDTQYF.

The chain joins TRBV7-2 to TRBJ1-5; TRBD1 is a possible D gene (6 bases). Trimming stripped 4 bases from V and 12 bases from J, with 22 bases between. From germline, CDR1 is SGHTA and CDR2 FQGNSA. The CDR3 loop spans 15 amino acids. As DNA, the CDR3 is TGTGCCAGCAGCTCCCACCGGATGGGGGGCCTGCTCCAGCATTTT. Its protein product is CASSSHRMGGLLQHF.

The genes are TRBV10-1 and TRBJ2-7, with D perhaps matching TRBD2 (6 bases). This CDR3 is 16 amino acids long. With 4 bases removed from V and 5 bases from J, the gap between germline ends came to 21 bases. The germline V gene encodes CDR1 WNHNN and CDR2 SYGVQD (reference sequence). The chain's CDR3 is CASSAQGAGGFNEQYF. CDR3 in DNA: TGCGCCAGCAGTGCCCAGGGCGCCGGGGGATTCAACGAGCAGTACTTC.

This chain joins TRBV27 and TRBJ1-1, with a tentative D call TRBD1 (6 bases). In germline, CDR1 is MNHEY, CDR2 SMNVEV (reference sequence). Trimming removed 2 bases from V and 2 bases from J, with 18 bases in between. The CDR3 extends over 17 amino acids. CDR3 sequence (DNA): TGTGCCAGCAGTTTAATCAGGGGAGCCTCTACCAACACTGAAGCTTTCTTT. Translation gives CASSLIRGASTNTEAFF.

This chain uses TRBV11-2 with TRBJ1-6; no firm D call. CDR3 length: 15 residues. Germline V lookup: CDR1 SGHAT, CDR2 FQNNGV. The V and J ends lost 1 base and 6 bases respectively, with 10 bases between them. CDR3 nucleotides: TGTGCCAGCAGCTTAGCCTCCCAGGTTAATTCACCCCTCCACTTT. Amino acids: CASSLASQVNSPLHF.

The rearrangement joins TRBV7-2 to TRBJ2-2, with D perhaps TRBD1 or TRBD2 (5 bases each). Germline assignment: CDR1 SGHTA and CDR2 FQGNSA. The V and J ends lost 1 base and 6 bases respectively, with 12 bases between them. The CDR3 consists of 15 residues. CDR3 DNA: TGTGCCAGCAGCTTAGGTCAGGGAGAGGCCGGGGAGCTGTTTTTT. Residues: CASSLGQGEAGELFF.

The chain uses TRBV5-1 and TRBJ1-2; no clear D. Looked up from germline, CDR1 is SGHRS and CDR2 is YFSETQ. The CDR3 length is 14 residues. The germline V and J ends were trimmed by 0 bases and 4 bases, with 10 bases remaining between them. The CDR3 protein is CASSLDALAYGYTF. The DNA of the CDR3 is TGCGCCAGCAGCTTGGACGCGTTGGCCTATGGCTACACCTTC.

The chain is built from TRBV10-2 and TRBJ2-2; 10 bases map to TRBD2. The trim removed 6 bases at V and 4 bases at J, leaving 11 bases unmatched. This CDR3 comprises 17 residues. Germline CDR1 WSHSY, CDR2 SAAADI. CDR3 protein: CASSPAGGALSTGELFF. The CDR3 DNA reads as TGCGCCAGCAGCCCAGCGGGAGGGGCTCTCTCCACCGGGGAGCTGTTTTTT.

The chain has TRBV6-5 and TRBJ2-5; TRBD1 or TRBD2 may be the D gene (6 bases each). Trimming cost V 0 bases and J 1 base, with 9 bases left between them. The germline gives CDR1 MNHEY, CDR2 SVGAGI. There are 15 residues in the CDR3. In DNA form, the CDR3 reads TGTGCCAGCAGTTACTCGAGGGGGGTCCAAGAGACCCAGTACTTC. Translation: CASSYSRGVQETQYF.

The genes are TRBV4-2 and TRBJ2-3; TRBD2 might be the D (6 bases). Trimming shortened V by 0 bases and J by 1 base, and 11 bases separated the two germline ends. Germline-derived CDR1 and CDR2 are LGHNA and YNFKEQ. The CDR3 length is 16 residues. CDR3 region: CASSQDEPGGTDTQYF. The CDR3 nucleotides read TGTGCCAGCAGCCAAGATGAACCGGGGGGCACAGATACGCAGTATTTT.

The chain combines TRBV29-1 with TRBJ2-5; the D gene is possibly TRBD1 (5 bases). CDR1 is SQVTM and CDR2 is ANQGSEA in the germline V gene. This CDR3 is 13 amino acids long. Deletions cut 7 bases from V and 5 bases from J, with 17 bases between. The CDR3 DNA reads as TGCAGCGCCCGAGATACACCAGGGGAGACCCAGTACTTC. Translation gives CSARDTPGETQYF.